The text below deals with one T cell receptor beta chain. Its target is unknown. The authors gated naive CD8 T cells as CD8+CD4-CCR7+CD45RA+ for sorting. V was clipped by 6 bases and J by 0 bases, with 12 bases between them. The germline V gene has CDR1 MNHEY and CDR2 SVGEGT. The CDR3 runs to 15 residues. This specimen belongs to a study of molecular identifiers for immune sequencing clone quantification. Background on the study: Replicate experiments took RNA from approximately 20,000 or 100,000 naive CD8 cells, divided it five ways and sequenced four.

Previously described methods with listed TCR primers produced the bulk TCR libraries. TCRdb passed the PCR reads through MiXCR, listing each CDR3 protein once. The profile shows a few hundred thousand distinct CDR3 sequences, about 26% of them singletons. General study points: Barcode-sharing identical TCR molecules could underestimate highly expanded clone sizes.

The chain recombines TRBV6-2 or TRBV6-3 with TRBJ2-1, with D hard to call. The TCR comes from a human donor in good health. Some libraries in this study had Jurkat cell RNA spiked in. Material: naive CD8+ T cells from blood, with Jurkat cell RNA spiked in. The subset here: FACS-sorted CD8+CD4-CCR7+CD45RA+ naive T cells. This chain's CDR3 is CASSLTPSSYNEQFF. The CDR3 nucleotides read TGTGCCAGCAGCCTGACTCCTAGCTCCTACAATGAGCAGTTCTTC.